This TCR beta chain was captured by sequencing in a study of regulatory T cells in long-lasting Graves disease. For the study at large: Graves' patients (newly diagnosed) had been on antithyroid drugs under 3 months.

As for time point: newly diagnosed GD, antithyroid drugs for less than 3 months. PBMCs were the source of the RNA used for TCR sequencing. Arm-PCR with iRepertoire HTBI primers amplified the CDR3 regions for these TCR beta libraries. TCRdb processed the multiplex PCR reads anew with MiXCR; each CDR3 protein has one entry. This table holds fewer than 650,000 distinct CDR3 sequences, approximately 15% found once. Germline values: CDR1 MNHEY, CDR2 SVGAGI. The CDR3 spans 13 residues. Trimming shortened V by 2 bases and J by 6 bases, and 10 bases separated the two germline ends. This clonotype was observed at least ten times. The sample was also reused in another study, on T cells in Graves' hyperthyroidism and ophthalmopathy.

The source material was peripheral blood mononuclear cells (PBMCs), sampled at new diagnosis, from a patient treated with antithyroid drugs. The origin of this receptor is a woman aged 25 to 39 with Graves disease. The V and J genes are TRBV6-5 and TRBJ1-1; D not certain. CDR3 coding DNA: TGTGCCAGCAGTTACACCCCCGGATCTGAAGCTTTCTTT. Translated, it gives CASSYTPGSEAFF.